This entry concerns a single TCR beta chain. Antigen unknown. J gave up 1 base and V 0 bases, and 1 base lay outside the gene matches. The V gene's germline CDR1 is SGHRS and CDR2 YFSETQ. The CDR3 is made up of 14 amino acids. Naive CD8 cells, CD45RO-negative and positively selected for CCR7, excluded terminally differentiated effector memory CD45RA+ cells. This record belongs to a study of shared clonotypes between healthy human individuals. Overall study results and limits: Represented diversity, genetic and exposure-history alike, was limited by few donors. Sorted-subset sequencing was shown by rarefaction to be incomplete despite large depth.

Here immunoSEQ multiplex PCR was the method, and the copy in TCRdb shows in-frame clones only, minus some. The sample consists of under 600,000 clones, 95% to 98% of them appearing once. The sample taken for sequencing was naive CD8+ T cells sorted from blood. This TCR came from a man aged 25 to 40 in good health. This chain uses TRBV5-1 with TRBJ2-7, with TRBD1 matching 7 bases. This CDR3 reads CASSLGGQSYEQYF. The CDR3 region has the DNA TGCGCCAGCAGCTTGGGGGGACAGTCCTACGAGCAGTACTTC.